This TCR beta chain derives from a study of T-cell memory formation after mild COVID-19. Sample barcodes and UMIs were carried by the TCR alpha and TCR beta cDNA libraries that 5'RACE generated with constant-segment primers. TCRdb re-called the 5' RACE reads with MiXCR, one entry per CDR3 protein. Seen here are 470,000 or so distinct CDR3 sequences, 20% observed once, and the top ten hold 7.5% to 9.5%. CDR3 length: 15 amino acids. Trimming pared 7 bases from V and 1 base from J, leaving 16 bases between. This receptor was obtained from an adult woman who had mild COVID-19 (a few samples of this study predate the infection). Cell type and time point are not known. V usage is TRBV12-3 or TRBV12-4 and J usage is TRBJ1-1, with a possible D match to TRBD1 (6 bases). Sample: PBMCs or a T cell subset sorted from them (not recorded which). CDR3 protein: CASNQGRLKNTEAFF. The CDR3 DNA reads as TGTGCCAGCAACCAGGGGAGGCTCAAGAACACTGAAGCTTTCTTT.